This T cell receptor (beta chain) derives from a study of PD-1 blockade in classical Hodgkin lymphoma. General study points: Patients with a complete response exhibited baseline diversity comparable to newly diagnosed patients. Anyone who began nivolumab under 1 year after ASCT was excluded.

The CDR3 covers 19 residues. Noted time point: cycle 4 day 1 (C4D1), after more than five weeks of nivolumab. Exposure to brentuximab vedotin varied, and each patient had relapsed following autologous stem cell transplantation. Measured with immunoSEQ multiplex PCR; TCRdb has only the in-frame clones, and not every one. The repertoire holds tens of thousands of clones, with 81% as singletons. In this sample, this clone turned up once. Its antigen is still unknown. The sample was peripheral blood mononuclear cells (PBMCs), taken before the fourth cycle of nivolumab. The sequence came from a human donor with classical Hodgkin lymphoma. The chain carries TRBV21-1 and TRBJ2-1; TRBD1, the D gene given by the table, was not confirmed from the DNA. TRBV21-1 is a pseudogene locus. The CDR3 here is CASGKKPVIGQSLYNEQFF. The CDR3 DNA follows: TGTGCCAGCGGCAAAAAACCGGTTATCGGACAAAGCTTGTACAATGAGCAGTTCTTC.